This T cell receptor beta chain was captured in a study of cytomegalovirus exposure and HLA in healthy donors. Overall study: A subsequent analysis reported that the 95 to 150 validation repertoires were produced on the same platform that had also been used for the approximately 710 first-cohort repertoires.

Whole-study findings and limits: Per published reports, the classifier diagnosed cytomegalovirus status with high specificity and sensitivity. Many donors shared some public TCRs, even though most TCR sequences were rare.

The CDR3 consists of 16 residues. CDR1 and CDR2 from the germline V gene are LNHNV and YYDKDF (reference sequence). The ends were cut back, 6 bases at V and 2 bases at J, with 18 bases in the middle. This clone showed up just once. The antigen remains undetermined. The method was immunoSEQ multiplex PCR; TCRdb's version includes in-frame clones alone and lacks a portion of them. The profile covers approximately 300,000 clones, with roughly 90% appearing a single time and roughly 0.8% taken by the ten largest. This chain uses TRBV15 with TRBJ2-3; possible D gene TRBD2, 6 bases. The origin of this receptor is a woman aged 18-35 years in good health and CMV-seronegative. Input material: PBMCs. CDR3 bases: TGTGCCACCAGTGCCCAAGCGGGCCTTATCACAGATACGCAGTATTTT. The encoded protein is CATSAQAGLITDTQYF.